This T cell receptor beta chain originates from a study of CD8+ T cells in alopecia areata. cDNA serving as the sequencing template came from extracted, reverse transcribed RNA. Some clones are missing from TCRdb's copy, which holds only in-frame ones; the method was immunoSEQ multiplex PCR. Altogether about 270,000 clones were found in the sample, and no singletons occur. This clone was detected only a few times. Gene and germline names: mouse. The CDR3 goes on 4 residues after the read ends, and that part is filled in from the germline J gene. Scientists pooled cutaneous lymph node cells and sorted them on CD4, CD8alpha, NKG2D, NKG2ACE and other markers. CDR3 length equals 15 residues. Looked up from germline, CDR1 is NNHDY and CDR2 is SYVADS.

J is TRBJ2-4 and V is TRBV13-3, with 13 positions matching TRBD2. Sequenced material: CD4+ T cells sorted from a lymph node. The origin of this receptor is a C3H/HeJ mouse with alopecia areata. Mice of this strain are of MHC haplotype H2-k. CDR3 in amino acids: CASSPGLGGRNTLYF. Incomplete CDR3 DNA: TGTGCCAGCAGCCCTGGACTGGGGGGGCGGAAC.